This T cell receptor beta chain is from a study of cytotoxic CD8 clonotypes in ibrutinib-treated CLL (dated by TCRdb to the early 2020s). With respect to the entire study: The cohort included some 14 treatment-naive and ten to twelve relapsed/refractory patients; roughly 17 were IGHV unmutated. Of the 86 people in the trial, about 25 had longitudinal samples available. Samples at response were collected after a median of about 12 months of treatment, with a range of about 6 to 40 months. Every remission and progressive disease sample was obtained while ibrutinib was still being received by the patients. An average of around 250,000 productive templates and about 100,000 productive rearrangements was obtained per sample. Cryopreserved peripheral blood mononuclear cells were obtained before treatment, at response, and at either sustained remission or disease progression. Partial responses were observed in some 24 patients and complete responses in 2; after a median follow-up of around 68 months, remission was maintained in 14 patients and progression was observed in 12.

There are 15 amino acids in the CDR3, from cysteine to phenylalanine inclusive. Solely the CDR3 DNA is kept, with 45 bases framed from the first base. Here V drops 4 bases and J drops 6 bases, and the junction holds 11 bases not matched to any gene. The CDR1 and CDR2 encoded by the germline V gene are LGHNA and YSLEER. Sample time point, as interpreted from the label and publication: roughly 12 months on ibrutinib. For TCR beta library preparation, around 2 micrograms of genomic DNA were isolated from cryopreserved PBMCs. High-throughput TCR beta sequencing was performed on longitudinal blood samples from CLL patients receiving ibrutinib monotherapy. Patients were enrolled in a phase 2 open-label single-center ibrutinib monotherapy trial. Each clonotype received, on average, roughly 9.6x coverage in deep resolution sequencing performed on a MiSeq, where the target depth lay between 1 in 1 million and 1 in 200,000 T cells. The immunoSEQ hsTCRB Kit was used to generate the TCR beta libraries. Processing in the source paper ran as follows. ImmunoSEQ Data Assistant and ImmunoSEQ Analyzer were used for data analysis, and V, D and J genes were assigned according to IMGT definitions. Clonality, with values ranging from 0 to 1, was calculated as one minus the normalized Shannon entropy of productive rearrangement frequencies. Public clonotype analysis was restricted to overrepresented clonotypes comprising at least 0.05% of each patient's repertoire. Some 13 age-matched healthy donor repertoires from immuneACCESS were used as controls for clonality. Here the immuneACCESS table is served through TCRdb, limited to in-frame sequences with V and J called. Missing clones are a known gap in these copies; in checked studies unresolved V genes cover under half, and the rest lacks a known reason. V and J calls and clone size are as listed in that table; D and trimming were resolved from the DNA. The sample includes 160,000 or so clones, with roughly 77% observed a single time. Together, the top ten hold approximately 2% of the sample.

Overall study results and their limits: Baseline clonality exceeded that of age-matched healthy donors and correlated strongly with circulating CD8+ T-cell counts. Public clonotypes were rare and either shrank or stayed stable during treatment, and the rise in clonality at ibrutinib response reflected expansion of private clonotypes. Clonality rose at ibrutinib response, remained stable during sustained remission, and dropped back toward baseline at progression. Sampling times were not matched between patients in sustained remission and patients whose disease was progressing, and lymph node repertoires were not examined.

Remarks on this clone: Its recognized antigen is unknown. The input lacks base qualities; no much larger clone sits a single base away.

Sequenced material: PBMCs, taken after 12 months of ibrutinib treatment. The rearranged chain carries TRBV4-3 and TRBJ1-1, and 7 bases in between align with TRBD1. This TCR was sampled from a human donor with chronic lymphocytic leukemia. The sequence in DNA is TGCGCCAGCAGCCTCGAGGGGGCGCCTAGGGCTGAAGCTTTCTTT. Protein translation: CASSLEGAPRAEAFF.